This passage covers 2 T cell receptor beta chains from one sample sequenced in a study of OX40 agonist ivuxolimab in advanced cancers. Sequencing was performed with immunoSEQ multiplex PCR; in TCRdb, only in-frame clones are kept and a portion is missing. The sample includes more than 75,000 clones, approximately 85% of them seen just once. Sequenced material: CD4+ or CD8+ T cells sorted from blood, taken in a trial of the OX40 agonist ivuxolimab. The receptors stem from an adult with an advanced solid tumor such as melanoma, head and neck, liver or kidney cancer.

The chain is built from TRBV7-2 and TRBJ2-7; perhaps TRBD1 as D (5 bases). The CDR3 contains 13 residues. V gave up 3 bases and J gave up 2 bases, with 8 bases separating them. The germline V gene has CDR1 SGHTA and CDR2 FQGNSA. DNA for the CDR3: TGTGCCAGCAGCTTCCAGGGCCCCTACGAGCAGTACTTC. Its protein is CASSFQGPYEQYF.

The V and J genes are TRBV6-4 and TRBJ2-3; TRBD1 is a possible D gene (5 bases). CDR1 and CDR2 (germline): MRHNA, SNTAGT. The germline V and J ends were trimmed by 3 bases and 7 bases, with 11 bases remaining between them. This CDR3 has 13 amino acids. CDR3 bases: TGTGCCAGCAGTGAATCGCAGGGCTATACGCAGTATTTT. Protein: CASSESQGYTQYF.